The clone carrying this T cell receptor (beta chain) appeared many times. What it recognizes is unknown. There are 13 residues in the CDR3. V was cut by 5 bases and J by 1 base, with 8 bases left in between. The V gene's germline CDR1 is SEHNR and CDR2 FQNEAQ (reference sequence). The source of the sample is a study of response to subunit inactivated influenza vaccine. The study, taken as a whole, reports: Authors suggested seasonal influenza vaccinations each recruit few new T cells.

TCRdb reanalysed the RT-PCR reads using MiXCR and keeps one entry per CDR3 protein. The profile covers about 310,000 distinct CDR3 sequences, with around 20% appearing a single time and about a tenth taken by the ten largest. This sequence originates from a man aged 50-75 years who received an inactivated influenza vaccine. The rearrangement links TRBV7-9 to TRBJ1-1; D is unresolved. Here the sequenced sample was PBMCs from blood, taken less than 22 months after vaccination. CDR3 nucleotide sequence: TGTGCCAGCAGCCACCCGGGGAACACTGAAGCTTTCTTT. It is translated as CASSHPGNTEAFF.